The TCR beta chain described here comes from a study of cytomegalovirus exposure and HLA in healthy donors (dated by TCRdb to about 2017). About the study as a whole: An earlier analysis of approximately 600 of the donors reported more than 250 Gb of sequence data and 117 million unique TCR beta sequences from about 180 million T cells. An early release covering 500 to 750 HLA-typed donors comprised about 300 gigabases of sequencing data and tens of millions of unique TCR sequences. Of the approximately 400 genotyped donors, 65% to 90% were placed in the genetic ancestry cluster associated with self-reported Caucasian donors. The study aimed to test whether cataloging public T cell receptors could reveal signatures of past pathogen exposure. Using immunosequencing, the study profiled T cell repertoires from 640 or so subjects and related those repertoires to cytomegalovirus serostatus. A separate validation cohort of more than 100 different subjects was used in addition to the 666-subject first cohort. To predict cytomegalovirus infection status, the study combined high-throughput TCR immunosequencing, statistical association of individual TCRs with disease status, and machine learning. A later analysis re-analyzed previously published TCR beta repertoires from about 730 donors and added high-resolution HLA genotyping to study TCR occurrence patterns. The later analysis used no new phenotypic data to find candidate immune exposures, relying instead on TCR beta sequences and their occurrence across donors. An earlier analysis of 587 of the donors used high-throughput TCR beta sequencing to judge whether each TCR beta V gene segment behaved as functional or pseudogenic. Alongside the repertoire data, information on donor age, sex, ethnicity and CMV serostatus was compiled. Genome-wide SNP genotypes for about three fifths of the roughly 700 donors were used in a later genetic analysis, which treated that subset as a discovery cohort. All discovery cohort repertoires had been generated on a single sequencing platform. HLA typing covered class I and class II loci at four-digit resolution. The number of typed donors differed by locus: roughly 629-640 for A, B, C, DRB1 and DQB1; 500 to 550 for DQA1; roughly 600 for DPA1; and about 470 for DPB1. Four to six DR-DQ haplotypes were handled as single units for association and clustering, since linkage in the cohort was strong. Across 398 genotyped donors of the cohort, an average of roughly 230,000 unique TCR beta nucleotide sequences per donor were sequenced, and roughly 17% of those sequences were non-productive. The study at large found these results: When HLA alleles, especially DR and DQ, strongly co-occurred, TCR associations were difficult to assign to individual alleles. Linkage disequilibrium might explain the correlated functional status among segregating V segments, but an unknown experimental factor could not be ruled out. A cluster of highly shared sequence variants was judged likely to represent a technical artifact of the sequencing pipeline. The study listed 150 to 200 TCR beta chains as associated with cytomegalovirus. Several of the top co-occurrence clusters appeared to be linked to parvovirus B19, influenza, CMV and Epstein-Barr virus, according to a later analysis. For the cohort, immune exposure information was limited to CMV serostatus. In this cohort, only TCR beta chains were sequenced, and detectable features were limited by the absence of alpha or paired-chain data. The earlier analysis of a few hundred of the donors excluded roughly 16 rarely observed V segments, including chromosome 9 orphons, because counts were too low. The classifier was reported to diagnose cytomegalovirus status with high specificity and sensitivity in both the original and validation cohorts. A few of the identified cytomegalovirus-associated TCR beta chains were confirmed in vitro to be specific for cytomegalovirus antigens. Sequencing depth was assumed to be roughly uniform across donors in the presence/absence analyses, though that assumption may not hold. Compared with equally common non-associated chains, HLA-associated TCR beta chains in a later analysis were more clonally expanded and had lower generation probabilities. Some IMGT-functional V segments, including TRBV6-2 and TRBV6-3, could not be distinguished by the 87-base-pair reads and were therefore excluded. In an earlier analysis of 587 of the donors, most TCR beta V segments appeared in productive rearrangements about 87% or about 30% of the time, broadly matching IMGT annotations. A further reported finding was that TCR beta sequences accurately predicted the HLA-A and HLA-B alleles for most subjects in the first cohort. V-gene and J-gene trimming of TCR beta chains was associated with a missense DCLRE1C variant in a later genetic analysis, and the association was replicated in an independent cohort. Specific HLA alleles were associated with 15,000 to 20,000 TCR beta sequences at a false discovery rate of 0.05 in a later analysis. According to a later analysis, TCR association rates differed among HLA loci, with DRB1 alleles showing the most associated TCRs and HLA-C alleles showing the fewest. Most CMV-associated TCR beta chains appeared to be HLA-restricted in a later analysis, and the HLA associations seemed to be driven largely by CMV exposure. It was suggested by the authors that the approach could potentially be generalized to other disease states and immunological phenotypes. HLA typing was unavailable for some donors at each locus, so association tests used only the typed subset. While some public TCRs were present in many individuals, most TCR sequences turned up only very rarely across donors. In a later genetic analysis, fewer N-insertions in productive TCRs were reported among donors in an Asian-associated ancestry cluster than the roughly 640-donor mean.

This clone occurred once. Its cognate antigen has yet to be identified. No per-base quality is available; no much larger clone lies one base away. The cohort was made up of 650 to 700 healthy bone marrow donors. Cohort members were all nominally healthy when sampled, although unrecorded immune exposures were likely present. The donor was CMV seropositive and belonged to the group of 250 to 300 seropositive cohort members. A peripheral blood sample was provided by each donor, and peripheral blood mononuclear cells were used for TCR beta sequencing. Genomic DNA was extracted from the blood cell samples with the Qiagen DNeasy Blood Extraction Kit. V loses 2 bases of germline sequence and J loses 2 bases, and the interval between the two ends is 7 bases. CDR1 and CDR2, looked up from the germline V gene, are SGHAT and FQNNGV. Measured from the cysteine to the phenylalanine, the CDR3 is 13 residues long. Of the read, only the CDR3 DNA is kept; its 39 bases are in frame from base 1.

Library preparation employed the immunoSEQ multiplex PCR assay. For the multiplex PCR, a mixture combining 60 forward primers for TCR Vbeta segments and 13 reverse primers for TCR Jbeta segments was used. A multiplex PCR assay on genomic DNA amplified the CDR3 region of rearranged TCR beta genes. Amplified TCR beta libraries were sequenced as 87-base-pair reads on the Illumina HiSeq System. From the authors' description of their analysis: A later analysis tallied 80 million to 95 million unique TCR beta chains across the 666 repertoires, and some 10 million of those chains were shared by two or more donors. A nearest-neighbor algorithm error-corrected the raw reads and collapsed the reads into unique sequences, merging closely related sequences to remove PCR and sequencing errors. Alignment of CDR3 sequences to IMGT reference sequences was used to assign V, D and J gene segments. For a sequence to be retained, a match of at least six nucleotides was required to both a V gene segment and a J gene segment. Rearrangements were called productive when the CDR3 lacked stop codons and stayed in frame with V and J; all others were non-productive. Following IMGT convention, CDR3 was defined as the stretch from the second conserved V-encoded cysteine to the conserved J-encoded phenylalanine. The earlier analysis of about 500 of the donors excluded sequences that lacked an unambiguous match to a single V gene segment. In an earlier analysis of 587 of the donors, a V segment was called functional when productive rearrangements were above 56.7%, and segregating when the standard deviation between donors exceeded 5%. To diagnose cytomegalovirus status from the catalog of TCR beta chain sequences, a statistical classification framework was built. In a later analysis, V and J genes were assigned by comparing TCR nucleotide sequences against IMGT/GENE-DB human TR gene sequences. The TCRdist pipeline was used in a later analysis to assign CDR3 sequences and most-parsimonious VDJ recombination scenarios. In a later analysis, each TCR beta chain was defined by its CDR3 amino acid sequence together with its V-gene family, and reads without a unique V-gene family were excluded. To address suspected cross-contamination and a sequencing artifact, a later analysis removed several hundred highly shared, low-generation-probability nucleotide sequences. A later analysis calculated a clonal expansion index for each public chain from normalized within-repertoire ranks of inferred template counts. Generation probabilities in a later analysis came from a VDJ recombination model fitted to out-of-frame rearrangements, and those results were checked against IGoR. Hypergeometric tests were used in a later analysis to score TCR-TCR, TCR-HLA and TCR-CMV co-occurrence, with a repertoire-size bias correction applied to the TCR pairs. A later analysis estimated false discovery rates by permuting HLA or CMV assignments 20 times. In a later analysis, co-occurring TCRs were grouped using DBSCAN, and TCRdist sequence similarity was added for clustering within HLA-allele-positive subsets. Repertoires with fewer than 30,000 or more than 120,000 public chains were left out of co-occurrence clustering, as were four to six repertoires with anomalous nucleotide sharing. As stored in TCRdb, this immuneACCESS dataset retains in-frame rearrangements with V and J assigned. A fraction of the clones does not appear; measured against another copy, unresolved V genes explain less than half of the discrepancy, and the remainder lacks a known reason. That table gives V, J and clone size, and the DNA gave D and trimming. For this sample the table gives roughly 100,000 clones, of which around 80% were detected only once. Together, the top ten hold 10% to 11% of the sample.

The source of this sequence is a young man in good health and CMV-seropositive. Sequencing was carried out using PBMCs. The sequence joins TRBV11-2 to TRBJ2-7; no D gene can be assigned with confidence. In nucleotide form, the sequence is TGTGCCAGCAGCTTACACAGTCCCTACGAGCAGTACTTC. The resulting protein is CASSLHSPYEQYF.